These 10 T cell receptor beta chains were sequenced from one sample in a study of blood T cells in healthy people across ages. The use of a sample-barcoded 5' primer and a J-beta primer mix characterized a second PCR of roughly 6 to 11 cycles. In TCRdb, the 5' RACE reads were re-called with MiXCR into one record per CDR3 protein. Among about 760,000 distinct CDR3 sequences listed, around a quarter were seen once. These data were also reused for a study on T cells of mothers and their children.

Sequenced material: blood. All receptors come from a boy aged 5-17 years in good health.

The chain is built from TRBV9 and TRBJ2-3; D is tentatively TRBD1 or TRBD2 (5 bases each). The ends were cut back, 0 bases at V and 3 bases at J, with 17 bases in the middle. CDR3 length: 17 amino acids. Germline CDR1 and CDR2: SGDLS and YYNGEE. DNA for the CDR3: TGTGCCAGCAGCGTAGGGGGGTCAAGGGTGGATACAGATACGCAGTATTTT. This gives the protein CASSVGGSRVDTDTQYF. Full variable domain (remainder filled in from reference TRBV9 and TRBJ2-3): DSGVTQTPKHLITATGQRVTLRCSPRSGDLSVYWYQQSLDQGLQFLIQYYNGEERAKGNILERFSAQQFPDLHSELNLSSLELGDSALYFCASSVGGSRVDTDTQYFGPGTRLTVL.

This clonotype was detected only a few times. The V and J genes are TRBV28 and TRBJ2-1, with D tentatively TRBD1 (6 bases). V lost 7 bases, J lost 3 bases, and 22 bases lay in between. CDR1 is MDHEN and CDR2 is SYDVKM in the germline V gene. The CDR3 runs to 17 residues. In nucleotides, the CDR3 is TGTGCCAGCAACAATTTAGCCAGACAGGAAAACTACAATGAGCAGTTCTTC. It codes for CASNNLARQENYNEQFF.

The rearrangement joins TRBV4-1 to TRBJ2-5, with 8 bases matching TRBD1. The CDR3 extends over 14 amino acids. CDR1 is MGHRA and CDR2 is YSYEKL in the germline V gene. Trimming at V came to 6 bases and at J to 3 bases, leaving 6 bases not matched to a gene. The CDR3 region has the DNA TGCGCCAGCAGACCCTCGACAGGGGAAGAGACCCAGTACTTC. Amino acids: CASRPSTGEETQYF.

The chain recombines TRBV29-1 with TRBJ2-5; D uncertain. Looked up from germline, CDR1 is SQVTM and CDR2 is ANQGSEA. V lost 1 base, J lost 2 bases, and 5 bases lay in between. CDR3 length equals 12 residues. The CDR3 sequence: CSVEALQETQYF. Here the CDR3 DNA reads TGCAGCGTTGAAGCCTTGCAAGAGACCCAGTACTTC. Full variable domain (outside the CDR3, taken from reference TRBV29-1 and TRBJ2-5): SAVISQKPSRDICQRGTSLTIQCQVDSQVTMMFWYRQQPGQSLTLIATANQGSEATYESGFVIDKFPISRPNLTFSTLTVSNMSPEDSSIYLCSVEALQETQYFGPGTRLLVL.

The chain combines TRBV15 with TRBJ2-5; tentatively, D is TRBD1 or TRBD2 (7 bases each). The germline CDR1 and CDR2 sequences are LNHNV and YYDKDF (reference sequence). The CDR3 runs 17 residues. Trimming removed 0 bases from V and 4 bases from J, with 18 bases in between. CDR3 bases: TGTGCCACCAGCAGAGATCAGGCGACAGGGAGGGTAGAGACCCAGTACTTC. Residues: CATSRDQATGRVETQYF.

The table lists this clonotype with a few counts. V usage is TRBV5-4 and J usage is TRBJ2-5; 13 nucleotides align to TRBD2. This CDR3 region has 17 residues. The germline gives CDR1 SGHNT, CDR2 YYREEE (reference sequence). V dropped 4 bases and J dropped 2; count of bases not matched to a gene: 8. The CDR3 protein is CASSLGLAGAPQETQYF. Written as DNA, the CDR3 is TGTGCCAGCAGCCTCGGACTAGCGGGGGCGCCACAAGAGACCCAGTACTTC.

The chain recombines TRBV14 with TRBJ2-1, with D perhaps TRBD2 (5 bases). CDR3 size: 15 residues. V was trimmed by 2 bases and J by 5 bases, leaving 13 bases between them. Germline CDR1 reads SGHDN; CDR2 reads FVKESK. In DNA form, the CDR3 reads TGTGCCAGCAGCCAACAACTACTAGTGGACAATGAGCAGTTCTTC. It encodes CASSQQLLVDNEQFF.

This clonotype has a handful of counts. CDR3 nucleotides: TGTGCCAGCACCGCCGGGACTGCACGCTCTGGAAACACCATATATTTT. This translates into CASTAGTARSGNTIYF. The chain is built from TRBV25-1 and TRBJ1-3, with a weak D call TRBD1 (5 bases). V was clipped by 7 bases and J by 0 bases, with 16 bases between them. Germline CDR1 is MGHDK and CDR2 is SYGVNS. The CDR3 spans 16 residues. Supplemented by reference TRBV25-1 and TRBJ1-3, the full variable domain reads EADIYQTPRYLVIGTGKKITLECSQTMGHDKMYWYQQDPGMELHLIHYSYGVNSTEKGDLSSESTVSRIRTEHFPLTLESARPSHTSQYLCASTAGTARSGNTIYFGEGSWLTVV.

V usage is TRBV12-3 or TRBV12-4 and J usage is TRBJ1-3, with D tentatively TRBD1 (6 bases). Trimming stripped 3 bases from V and 1 base from J, with 13 bases between. The CDR3 consists of 16 residues. The CDR3 sequence: CASSFRIQGSGNTIYF. The CDR3 nucleotides read TGTGCCAGCAGTTTCCGAATACAGGGTTCTGGAAACACCATATATTTT.

This clonotype was found once. The rearrangement links TRBV7-9 to TRBJ2-7, with 7 bases identical to TRBD1. This CDR3 comprises 15 residues. V dropped 3 bases and J dropped 1; count of bases not matched to a gene: 6. The V gene's germline CDR1 is SEHNR and CDR2 FQNEAQ (reference sequence). Here the CDR3 DNA reads TGTGCCAGCAGCTTTGAGACAGGGTTTTCCTACGAGCAGTACTTC. Its protein is CASSFETGFSYEQYF.